Detailed here is one T cell receptor beta chain. Germline CDR1 is ENHRY and CDR2 is SYGVKD. J was trimmed by 4 bases and V by 6 bases; bases with no gene match: 11. The CDR3 is made up of 15 amino acids. Libraries were prepared by immunoSEQ multiplex PCR; TCRdb keeps only in-frame clonotypes and omits some of them. The profile covers some 80,000 clones, with less than 98% appearing a single time and around 0.58% taken by the ten largest. The entry originates in a study of Tregs in tolerant kidney transplant recipients. The chain combines TRBV10-3 with TRBJ1-1, with 7 positions matching TRBD1. This clonotype was obtained from a human donor who received a combined kidney and bone marrow transplant. The specimen was CD4+ T cells from blood, collected before the transplant. CDR3 sequence (DNA): TGTGCCATCAGAAGACAGGGAATAGGGTTCACTGAAGCTTTCTTT. Its protein product is CAIRRQGIGFTEAFF.